The sequence of this TCR beta chain was determined in a study of T cells after yellow fever vaccination. The wider study: It was SMART-Seq v4 Ultra Low Input that prepared the fractions with low cell numbers. Regarding the study as a whole: Weaker in magnitude, the secondary response showed a faster peak on day 5 versus 15.

For TCR, cDNA came from 5'RACE template switching, which added a universal primer site and UMIs. TCRdb ran MiXCR on the 5' RACE reads and lists one entry per CDR3 protein. The top ten clones hold 2.9% of a sample with approximately 180,000 distinct CDR3 sequences, 6.2% of them seen once. Germline V lookup: CDR1 DFQATT, CDR2 SNEGSKA (reference sequence). This CDR3 is 17 amino acids long. V lost 0 bases to trimming and J lost 0 bases, with 12 bases between them. The table lists this clonotype with a few counts. Its antigen is undetermined. The V gene is TRBV20-1, the J gene TRBJ1-6, with D hard to call. The sequence came from a man aged 18 to 30 who received the YFV17D yellow fever vaccine. The starting material was CD4+ T cells sorted from PBMCs, obtained on the day of the first yellow fever vaccination. CDR3 sequence reads: CSARDQTHSSYNSPLHF. CDR3 nucleotide sequence: TGCAGTGCTAGAGATCAAACCCACAGCTCCTATAATTCACCCCTCCACTTT.